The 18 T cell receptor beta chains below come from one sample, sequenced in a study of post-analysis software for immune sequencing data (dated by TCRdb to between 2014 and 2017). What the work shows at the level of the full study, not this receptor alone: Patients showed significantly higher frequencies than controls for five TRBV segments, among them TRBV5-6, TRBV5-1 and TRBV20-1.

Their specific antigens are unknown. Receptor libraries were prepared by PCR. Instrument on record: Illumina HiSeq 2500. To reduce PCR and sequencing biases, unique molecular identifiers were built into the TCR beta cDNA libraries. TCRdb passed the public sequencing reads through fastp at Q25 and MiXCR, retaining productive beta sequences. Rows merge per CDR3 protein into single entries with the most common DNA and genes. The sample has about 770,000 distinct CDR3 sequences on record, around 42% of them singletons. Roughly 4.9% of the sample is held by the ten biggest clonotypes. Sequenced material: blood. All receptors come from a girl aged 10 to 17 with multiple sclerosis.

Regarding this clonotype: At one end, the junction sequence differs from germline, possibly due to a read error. CDR3 residues: CATSSPDVATNEKLIF. Here the CDR3 DNA reads TGTGCCACCAGCAGTCCGGACGTTGCAACTAATGAAAAACTGATTTTT. This chain joins TRBV15 and TRBJ1-4, with D uncertain. Germline V gives CDR1 LNHNV, CDR2 YYDKDF (reference sequence). This CDR3 is 16 amino acids long.

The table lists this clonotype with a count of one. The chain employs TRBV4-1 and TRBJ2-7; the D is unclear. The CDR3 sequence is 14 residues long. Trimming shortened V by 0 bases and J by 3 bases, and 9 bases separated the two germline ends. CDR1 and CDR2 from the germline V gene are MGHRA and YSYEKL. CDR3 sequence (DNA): TGCGCCAGCAGCCAAGAAAGGTACGGCTACGAGCAGTACTTC. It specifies CASSQERYGYEQYF.

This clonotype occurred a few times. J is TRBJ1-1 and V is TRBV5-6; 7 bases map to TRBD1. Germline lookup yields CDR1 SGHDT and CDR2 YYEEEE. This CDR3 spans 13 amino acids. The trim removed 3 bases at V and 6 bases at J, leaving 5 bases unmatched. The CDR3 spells CASSSGQGAEAFF. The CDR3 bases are TGTGCCAGCAGCTCCGGCCAGGGGGCTGAAGCTTTCTTT.

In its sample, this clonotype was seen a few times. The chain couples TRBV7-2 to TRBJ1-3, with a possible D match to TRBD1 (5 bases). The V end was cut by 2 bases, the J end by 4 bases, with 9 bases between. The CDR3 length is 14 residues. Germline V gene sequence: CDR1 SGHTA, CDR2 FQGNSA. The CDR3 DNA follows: TGTGCCAGCAGCTTAACCCAGGGAGGAAACACCATATATTTT. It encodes CASSLTQGGNTIYF. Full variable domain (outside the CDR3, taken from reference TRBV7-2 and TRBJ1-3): GAGVSQSPSNKVTEKGKDVELRCDPISGHTALYWYRQSLGQGLEFLIYFQGNSAPDKSGLPSDRFSAERTGGSVSTLTIQRTQQEDSAVYLCASSLTQGGNTIYFGEGSWLTVV.

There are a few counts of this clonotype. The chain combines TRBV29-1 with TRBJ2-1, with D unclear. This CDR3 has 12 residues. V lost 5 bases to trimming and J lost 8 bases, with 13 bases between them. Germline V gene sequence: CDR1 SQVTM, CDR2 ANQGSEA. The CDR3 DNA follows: TGCAGCGTTCGGGCCCACCACGATGAGCAGTTCTTC. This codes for CSVRAHHDEQFF.

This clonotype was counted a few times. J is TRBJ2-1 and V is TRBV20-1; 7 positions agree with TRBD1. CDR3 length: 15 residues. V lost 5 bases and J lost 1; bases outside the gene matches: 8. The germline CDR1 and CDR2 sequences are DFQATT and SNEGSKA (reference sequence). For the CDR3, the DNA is TGCAGTGCTGAGAATCCGGGACAGTCCTACAATGAGCAGTTCTTC. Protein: CSAENPGQSYNEQFF.

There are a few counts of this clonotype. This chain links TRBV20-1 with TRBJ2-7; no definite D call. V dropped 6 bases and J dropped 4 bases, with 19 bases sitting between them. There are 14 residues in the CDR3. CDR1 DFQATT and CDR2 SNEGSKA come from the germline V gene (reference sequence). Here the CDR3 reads CSALPSKGLYEQYF. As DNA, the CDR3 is TGCAGTGCCCTGCCTTCCAAAGGCCTTTACGAGCAGTACTTC.

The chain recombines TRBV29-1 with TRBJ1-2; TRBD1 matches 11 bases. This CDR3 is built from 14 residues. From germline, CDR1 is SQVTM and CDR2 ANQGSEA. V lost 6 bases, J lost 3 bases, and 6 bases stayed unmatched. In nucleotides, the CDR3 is TGCAGCGTCCCGGACAGGGGGCTTGACTATGGCTACACCTTC. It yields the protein CSVPDRGLDYGYTF.

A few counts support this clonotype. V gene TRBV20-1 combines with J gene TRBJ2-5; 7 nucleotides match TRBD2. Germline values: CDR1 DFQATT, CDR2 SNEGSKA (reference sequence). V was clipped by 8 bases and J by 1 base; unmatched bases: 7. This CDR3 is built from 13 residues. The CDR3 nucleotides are TGCAGTACCGTGGGAGGGGTCCAAGAGACCCAGTACTTC. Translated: CSTVGGVQETQYF.

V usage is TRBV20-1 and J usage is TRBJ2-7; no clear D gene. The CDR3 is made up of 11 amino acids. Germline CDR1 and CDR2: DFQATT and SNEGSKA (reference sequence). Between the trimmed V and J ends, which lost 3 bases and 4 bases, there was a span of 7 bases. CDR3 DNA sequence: TGCAGTGCTAGTCCTAAGTACGAGCAGTACTTC. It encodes CSASPKYEQYF.

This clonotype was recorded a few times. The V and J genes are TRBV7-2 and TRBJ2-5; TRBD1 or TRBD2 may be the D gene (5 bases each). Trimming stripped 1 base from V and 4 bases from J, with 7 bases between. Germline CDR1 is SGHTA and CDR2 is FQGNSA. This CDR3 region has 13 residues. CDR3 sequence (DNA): TGTGCCAGCAGCTTAGACGGGGCAGAGACCCAGTACTTC. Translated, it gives CASSLDGAETQYF.

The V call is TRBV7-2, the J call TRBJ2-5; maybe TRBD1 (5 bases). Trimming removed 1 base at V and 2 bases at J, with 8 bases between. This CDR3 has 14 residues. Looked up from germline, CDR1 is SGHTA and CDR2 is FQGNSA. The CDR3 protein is CASSLVTEQETQYF. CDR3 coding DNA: TGTGCCAGCAGCTTAGTGACAGAGCAAGAGACCCAGTACTTC.

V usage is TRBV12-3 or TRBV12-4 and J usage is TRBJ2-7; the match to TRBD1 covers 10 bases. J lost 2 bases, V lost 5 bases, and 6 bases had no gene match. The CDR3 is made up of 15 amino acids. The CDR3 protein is CASSPRDRGPYEQYF. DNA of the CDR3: TGTGCCAGCAGTCCCCGGGACAGGGGCCCCTACGAGCAGTACTTC.

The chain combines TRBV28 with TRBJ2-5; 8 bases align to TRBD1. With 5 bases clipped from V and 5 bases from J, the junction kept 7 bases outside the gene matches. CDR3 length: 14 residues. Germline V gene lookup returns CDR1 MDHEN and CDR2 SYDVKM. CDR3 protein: CASSPGGRGETQYF. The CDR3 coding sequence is TGTGCCAGCAGTCCAGGGGGCCGGGGGGAGACCCAGTACTTC.

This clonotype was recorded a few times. The CDR3 protein is CASREWQGSNEKLFF. The CDR3 DNA sequence: TGTGCCAGCAGGGAATGGCAGGGCTCTAATGAAAAACTGTTTTTT. The chain employs TRBV6-1 and TRBJ1-4; weak D call: TRBD1 (5 bases). The germline CDR1 and CDR2 sequences are MNHNS and SASEGT. With 6 bases removed from V and 3 bases from J, the gap between germline ends came to 14 bases. This CDR3 has 15 amino acids.

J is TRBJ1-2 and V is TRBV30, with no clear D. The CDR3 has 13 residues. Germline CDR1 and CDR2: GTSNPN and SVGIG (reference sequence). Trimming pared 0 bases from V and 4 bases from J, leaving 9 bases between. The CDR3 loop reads CAWSVFNTYGYTF. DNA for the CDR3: TGTGCCTGGAGTGTTTTCAACACCTATGGCTACACCTTC. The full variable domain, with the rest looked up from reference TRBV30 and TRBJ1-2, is SQTIHQWPATLVQPVGSPLSLECTVEGTSNPNLYWYRQAAGRGLQLLFYSVGIGQISSEVPQNLSASRPQDRQFILSSKKLLLSDSGFYLCAWSVFNTYGYTFGSGTRLTVV.

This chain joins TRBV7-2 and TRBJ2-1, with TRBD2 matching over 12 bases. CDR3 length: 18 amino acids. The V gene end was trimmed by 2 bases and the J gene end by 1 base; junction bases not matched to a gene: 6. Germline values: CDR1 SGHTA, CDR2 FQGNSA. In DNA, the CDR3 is TGTGCCAGCAGCTTAACGACTAGCGGGAGCCTTTCCTACAATGAGCAGTTCTTC. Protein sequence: CASSLTTSGSLSYNEQFF.

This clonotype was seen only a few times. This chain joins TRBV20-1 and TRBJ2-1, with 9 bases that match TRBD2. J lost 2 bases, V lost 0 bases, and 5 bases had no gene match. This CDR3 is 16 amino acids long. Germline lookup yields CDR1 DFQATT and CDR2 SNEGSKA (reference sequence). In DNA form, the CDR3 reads TGCAGTGCTAGAGATCTCCTAGCGGGGACCTACAATGAGCAGTTCTTC. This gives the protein CSARDLLAGTYNEQFF.